One sample yielded the 9 T cell receptor beta chains listed below, sequenced in a study of identifying expanded T cells in peripheral blood. Produced via immunoSEQ multiplex PCR; TCRdb's table is partial and in-frame only. The table shows some 97,000 clones, with over 75% occurring only once. The sequenced sample consisted of blood. These receptors were collected from a person between 18 and 75 years old in good health.

The gene calls are TRBV4-1 and TRBJ1-3; a weak D match, TRBD1 (6 bases). The germline V gene encodes CDR1 MGHRA and CDR2 YSYEKL. V was trimmed by 3 bases and J by 3 bases, leaving 15 bases between them. The CDR3 spans 16 residues. CDR3 in DNA: TGCGCCAGCAGCCATCCCCACGGGGGCGTTGGAAACACCATATATTTT. Residues: CASSHPHGGVGNTIYF.

The J gene is TRBJ2-7, the V gene TRBV27; D call uncertain. Germline V lookup: CDR1 MNHEY, CDR2 SMNVEV (reference sequence). CDR3 size: 13 residues. The germline V and J ends were trimmed by 6 bases and 0 bases, with 9 bases remaining between them. CDR3 amino acids: CASRAGPSYEQYF. CDR3 DNA: TGTGCCAGCAGAGCAGGACCCTCCTACGAGCAGTACTTC.

The count of this clone is one. This sequence joins TRBV27 and TRBJ2-4; 15 positions match TRBD2. This CDR3 contains 16 residues. The V gene end was trimmed by 5 bases and the J gene end by 8 bases; junction bases not matched to a gene: 7. Germline V lookup: CDR1 MNHEY, CDR2 SMNVEV (reference sequence). In DNA form, the CDR3 reads TGTGCCAGCAGTCCGGGACTAGCGGGAGGTCGAGACATTCAGTACTTC. Its translation: CASSPGLAGGRDIQYF.

The chain has TRBV19 and TRBJ2-7; TRBD2 agrees at 14 bases. There are 16 residues in the CDR3. Germline CDR1 LNHDA, CDR2 SQIVND (reference sequence). Germline trimming cut 4 bases from V and 4 bases from J; bases unmatched to any gene: 6. The CDR3 DNA reads TGTGCCAGTAGTAAGACTAGCGGGAGGGCCGTTTACGAGCAGTACTTC. This sequence encodes CASSKTSGRAVYEQYF.

This sequence joins TRBV4-1 and TRBJ2-1; D assignment may be TRBD1 or TRBD2 (5 bases each). Trimming left V 4 bases short and J 7 bases short, with 8 bases between. The CDR3 has 12 residues. The germline V gene encodes CDR1 MGHRA and CDR2 YSYEKL. CDR3 DNA sequence: TGCGCCAGCAGCCTATGGGGGAATGAGCAGTTCTTC. This gives the protein CASSLWGNEQFF.

The rearrangement joins TRBV6-1 to TRBJ2-1, with TRBD2 matching 12 bases. V dropped 1 base and J dropped 7; count of bases not matched to a gene: 2. The CDR3 runs to 15 residues. CDR1 and CDR2 from the germline V gene are MNHNS and SASEGT. CDR3 DNA: TGTGCCAGCAGTGAAGTGCTAGCGGGAGGGAATGAGCAGTTCTTC. It encodes CASSEVLAGGNEQFF.

The chain uses TRBV6-6 and TRBJ2-7; D gene unclear. The CDR3 spans 13 residues. The germline V gene has CDR1 MNHNY and CDR2 SVGAGI (reference sequence). V was trimmed by 5 bases and J by 3 bases, leaving 11 bases between them. In nucleotides, the CDR3 is TGTGCCAGCAGTACTCAGCTATTCTACGAGCAGTACTTC. This translates into CASSTQLFYEQYF.

This rearrangement joins TRBV29-1 to TRBJ1-1; D is perhaps TRBD1 (5 bases). The germline CDR1 and CDR2 sequences are SQVTM and ANQGSEA. The CDR3 is 14 residues long. Trimming removed 2 bases from V and 4 bases from J, with 14 bases in between. CDR3 sequence (DNA): TGCAGCGTTGAAATCGGGGGTTCTGGCACTGAAGCTTTCTTT. Translation gives CSVEIGGSGTEAFF.

CDR3 in DNA: TGTGCCAGCAGTAAGACCAATCAGCCCCAGCATTTT. As protein: CASSKTNQPQHF. The rearrangement links TRBV7-2 to TRBJ1-5; unclear D gene. The CDR3 has 12 amino acids. The germline V and J ends were trimmed by 6 bases and 3 bases, with 6 bases remaining between them. Germline loops: CDR1 SGHTA, CDR2 FQGNSA.